These T cell receptor beta chains were read from a single sample in a study of cytomegalovirus exposure and HLA in healthy donors. Clones were sequenced by immunoSEQ multiplex PCR, and TCRdb holds only the in-frame ones, with some missing. Counted here are 130,000 or so clones, more than 70% occurring once; the ten biggest clones make up about 3.5%. Specimen: PBMCs. These receptors were collected from a man between 35 and 55 years old in good health and CMV-seronegative. CDR3s include the opening cysteine and the closing phenylalanine or tryptophan. D genes are given only for firm matches. The listing skips clone size in some rows; elsewhere it reads once, few, many or a size class.

clone_size j_call v_call d_call cdr3_nt cdr3_aa
- TRBJ2-7 TRBV9 TRBD1 TGTGCCAGCAGCGTGTCGGGACAGGGCTACGAGCAGTACTTC CASSVSGQGYEQYF
- TRBJ1-1 TRBV25-1 - TGTGCCAGCAGTGAATGGGACCGGGGGAAGAACACTGAAGCTTTCTTT CASSEWDRGKNTEAFF
few TRBJ1-2 TRBV13 - TGTGCCAGCAGCCGGGGCGGGACTGATATCGGCTACACCTTC CASSRGGTDIGYTF
- TRBJ1-4 TRBV15 - TGTGCCACCAGCACCAGTAAACACATCGCAACTAATGAAAAACTGTTTTTT CATSTSKHIATNEKLFF
- TRBJ2-7 TRBV14 TRBD1 TGTGCCAGCAGCCCGAGACAGGGGCCCTACGAGCAGTACTTC CASSPRQGPYEQYF
few TRBJ1-6 TRBV10-3 - TGTGCCATCAGTGAGTCAGCGGATTCACCCCTCCACTTT CAISESADSPLHF
- TRBJ1-5 TRBV28 - TGTGCCAGCAGTTCCCAAAGGGGACAAGGTAATCAGCCCCAGCATTTT CASSSQRGQGNQPQHF
few TRBJ2-7 TRBV4-2 - TGTGCCAGCAGCCAAGTGGGGAGCTCCTACGAGCAGTACTTC CASSQVGSSYEQYF
- TRBJ2-2 TRBV19 - TGTGCCAGTAGTATAGCCCAGGTCTGGAACGGGGAGCTGTTTTTT CASSIAQVWNGELFF
- TRBJ1-6 TRBV7-2 - TGTGCCAGCAGCTTAGGCATCTATAGGGGATCACCCCTCCACTTT CASSLGIYRGSPLHF
once TRBJ2-7 TRBV6-1 - TGTGCCAGCAGTGAACGGCAGGGCCTCTCCTACGAGCAGTACTTC CASSERQGLSYEQYF
once TRBJ1-1 TRBV18 TRBD1 TGTGCCAGCTCACCACAGGCCCAGGTCAGGGGGGACACTGAAGCTTTCTTT CASSPQAQVRGDTEAFF
- TRBJ2-2 TRBV5-5 TRBD1 TGTGCCAGCAGCCCCCCGGGACAGGGGTTGTCCGGGGAGCTGTTTTTT CASSPPGQGLSGELFF
- TRBJ2-3 TRBV5-4 - TGTGCCAGCAGCTTGTGGGGGGTGGGCGCAGATACGCAGTATTTT CASSLWGVGADTQYF
- TRBJ1-2 TRBV6-4 TRBD1 TGTGCCAGCAGACCCGGGACAGAACACTATGGCTACACCTTC CASRPGTEHYGYTF
- TRBJ1-2 TRBV4-2 TRBD1 TGTGCCAGCAGCCACGGACAGGGGCAGTACTATGGCTACACCTTC CASSHGQGQYYGYTF
- TRBJ2-3 TRBV7-3 TRBD2 TGTGCCAGCAGCTTAACGGTGGCGGGGGGGATCAAGGATACGCAGTATTTT CASSLTVAGGIKDTQYF
- TRBJ2-3 TRBV5-4 - TGTGCCAGCAGCGCGCGGGACCGGGAGAGCACAGATACGCAGTATTTT CASSARDRESTDTQYF
- TRBJ1-2 TRBV9 - TGTGCCAGCAGCGTAGGGGGCGTCAACTATGGCTACACCTTC CASSVGGVNYGYTF
- TRBJ2-2 TRBV5-1 - TGCGCCAGCTGGGACACCGGACCCACCGGGGAGCTGTTTTTT CASWDTGPTGELFF
- TRBJ1-5 TRBV19 - TGTGCCAGTAGTATAGCTAGAAGGGGCAGATCCAATCAGCCCCAGCATTTT CASSIARRGRSNQPQHF